This TCR beta chain was captured in a study of cytomegalovirus exposure and HLA in healthy donors. A word on this clone: Its antigen is not known.

The germline CDR1 and CDR2 sequences are SEHNR and FQNEAQ (reference sequence). The CDR3 extends over 15 amino acids. V gave up 5 bases and J gave up 0 bases, with 10 bases separating them. This table comes from immunoSEQ multiplex PCR, and its TCRdb copy is limited to in-frame clones, with some not included. The repertoire holds under 250,000 clones, with roughly 85% as singletons. Study findings and constraints: According to a subsequent analysis, TCR clusters from the first cohort were inclined to appear together in the 90 to 150 validation repertoires. For cytomegalovirus status, the classifier reportedly gave diagnoses with high specificity and sensitivity. Rarity held for most TCR sequences, but there were some public TCRs that occurred in many donors. Among TCR beta chains, those listed as cytomegalovirus-associated numbered about 150.

Sequenced sample: PBMCs. This TCR was sampled from a woman aged 18-29 years in good health and CMV-seronegative. The V gene is TRBV7-9, the J gene TRBJ2-2; D not resolved. The CDR3 DNA reads as TGTGCCAGCAGCGACCGGAAGCCGAACACCGGGGAGCTGTTTTTT. Translation gives CASSDRKPNTGELFF. The full variable domain, its missing parts supplied by reference TRBV7-9 and TRBJ2-2, is DTGVSQNPRHKITKRGQNVTFRCDPISEHNRLYWYRQTLGQGPEFLTYFQNEAQLEKSRLLSDRFSAERPKGSFSTLEIQRTEQGDSAMYLCASSDRKPNTGELFFGEGSRLTVL.